The clone carrying this T cell receptor (beta chain) turned up a few times. The antigen is undetermined. Germline lookup yields CDR1 SEHNR and CDR2 FQNEAQ (reference sequence). V dropped 5 bases and J dropped 4 bases, with 17 bases sitting between them. The CDR3 spans 15 residues. This sample is part of a study of beta chain features in type 1 diabetes. Study at large: Patient and healthy donor groups were alike in age, gender and cell yields.

Reverse transcription of all isolated RNA meant that expressed TCRB transcripts were sequenced. TCRdb's table, derived via immunoSEQ multiplex PCR, lists solely in-frame clones and lacks some. The sample has roughly 400,000 clones, 11% to 15% seen once. Study-wide results and caveats: Type 1 diabetes patients had VDJ junctions that carried fewer insertions and more deletions.

The sample comprised naive CD4+ T cells from blood. The chain uses TRBV7-9 and TRBJ1-2, with D perhaps matching TRBD1 (5 bases). This clonotype originated in a man younger than 40 in good health. The CDR3 spells CASSHPGPGPYGYTF. CDR3 nucleotide sequence: TGTGCCAGCAGCCATCCGGGACCCGGGCCCTATGGCTACACCTTC.